Listed here are 18 T cell receptor beta chains from one sample, sequenced in a study of shared clonotypes between healthy human individuals. The method was immunoSEQ multiplex PCR; TCRdb's version includes in-frame clones alone and lacks a portion of them. This sample carries about 490,000 clones, roughly 80% of them seen once, and the ten largest clones take about 12%. Sequenced sample: PBMCs. The source of these receptors is a woman aged 40 to 50 in good health. Some clones in this sample may be carry-over from other donors' samples.

The chain recombines TRBV6-1 with TRBJ1-2; D is perhaps TRBD1 (5 bases). Germline-derived CDR1 and CDR2 are MNHNS and SASEGT. The CDR3 has 13 residues. The germline V and J ends were trimmed by 11 bases and 1 base, with 14 bases remaining between them. The CDR3 region is CAGQRGSNYGYTF. The CDR3 DNA reads as TGTGCCGGCCAACGGGGCAGTAACTATGGCTACACCTTC.

Turning to this clone: Since a much larger clone is just one base distant, this may be a read error. The V gene is TRBV5-4, the J gene TRBJ1-1, with D perhaps matching TRBD1 (5 bases). The CDR3 contains 13 residues. Germline CDR1 reads SGHNT; CDR2 reads YYREEE (reference sequence). CDR3: CASSMGLNTEALF. The CDR3 DNA is TGTGCCAGCAGCATGGGGCTGAACACTGAAGCTCTCTTT.

The V and J genes are TRBV18 and TRBJ2-5; D unresolved. Germline values: CDR1 KGHSH, CDR2 LQKENI. V was cut by 2 bases and J by 5 bases, with 6 bases left in between. The CDR3 length is 12 residues. CDR3 sequence (DNA): TGTGCCAGCTCACCAGCCGTTGAGACCCAGTACTTC. This sequence encodes CASSPAVETQYF.

The chain employs TRBV5-1 and TRBJ2-6; TRBD1 is a possible D gene (6 bases). The CDR3 extends over 13 amino acids. CDR1 is SGHRS and CDR2 is YFSETQ in the germline V gene. V dropped 10 bases and J dropped 3 bases, with 11 bases sitting between them. The CDR3 spells CASHRDGANVLTF. CDR3 DNA sequence: TGCGCCTCCCACAGGGATGGGGCCAACGTCCTGACTTTC. The whole variable domain, remainder taken from reference TRBV5-1 and TRBJ2-6, is KAGVTQTPRYLIKTRGQQVTLSCSPISGHRSVSWYQQTPGQGLQFLFEYFSETQRNKGNFPGRFSGRQFSNSRSEMNVSTLELGDSALYLCASHRDGANVLTFGAGSRLTVL.

The chain uses TRBV28 and TRBJ2-3, with TRBD1 identical over 8 bases. This CDR3 is built from 15 residues. V trimming: 6 bases; J trimming: 3 bases; junction bases outside the gene matches: 8. Per the germline V gene, CDR1 is MDHEN and CDR2 is SYDVKM. CDR3 loop: CASRPTGVATDTQYF. CDR3 nucleotides: TGTGCCAGCAGGCCGACAGGGGTCGCTACAGATACGCAGTATTTT.

The chain has TRBV5-1 and TRBJ2-7, with D possibly being TRBD1 or TRBD2 (6 bases each). Germline V lookup: CDR1 SGHRS, CDR2 YFSETQ. V was pared by 6 bases and J by 5 bases, with 18 bases between. The CDR3 runs 14 residues. The CDR3 region is CASTRGTQPNEQYF. The CDR3, as DNA: TGCGCCAGCACCCGCGGGACACAACCTAACGAGCAGTACTTC.

This clone came up a few times. V is TRBV6-6 and J is TRBJ1-1; D is undetermined. The CDR3 loop spans 14 amino acids. The germline CDR1 and CDR2 sequences are MNHNY and SVGAGI (reference sequence). V lost 2 bases to trimming and J lost 1 base, with 8 bases between them. DNA for the CDR3: TGTGCCAGCAGTTACAACCAGGAGAACACTGAAGCTTTCTTT. Protein: CASSYNQENTEAFF.

V gene TRBV28 combines with J gene TRBJ2-2; D perhaps matches TRBD2 (6 bases). Trimming stripped 8 bases from V and 1 base from J, with 11 bases between. The CDR3 extends over 14 amino acids. Germline V gene data show CDR1 as MDHEN and CDR2 as SYDVKM. The CDR3 loop reads CASAMGGNTGELFF. The CDR3 DNA follows: TGTGCCAGCGCCATGGGGGGGAACACCGGGGAGCTGTTTTTT.

This clone occurred a few times. This chain uses TRBV30 with TRBJ2-1; TRBD2 aligns across 7 bases. Germline lookup yields CDR1 GTSNPN and CDR2 SVGIG (reference sequence). There are 11 residues in the CDR3. V lost 7 bases, J lost 11 bases, and 8 bases stayed unmatched. CDR3 sequence reads: CASTSGGQQFF. In DNA form, the CDR3 reads TGTGCCTCCACTTCGGGAGGACAGCAGTTCTTC.

The sample holds a few counts of this clone. J is TRBJ2-1 and V is TRBV9; 11 bases are shared with TRBD1. CDR1 and CDR2 from the germline V gene are SGDLS and YYNGEE. The CDR3 contains 16 residues. The ends lost 0 bases at V and 6 bases at J; junction bases unmatched: 5. CDR3 DNA: TGTGCCAGCAGCGTAGCCCGGGACAGGGGGTTCAATGAGCAGTTCTTC. As protein: CASSVARDRGFNEQFF.

The chain combines TRBV6-1 with TRBJ2-1; the D is unclear. Per germline, CDR1 MNHNS and CDR2 SASEGT. Trimming took 2 bases from V and 9 from J, leaving 8 bases between them. This CDR3 spans 12 amino acids. DNA for the CDR3: TGTGCCAGCAGTGAACAGGCGAGTGAGCAGTTCTTC. It encodes CASSEQASEQFF.

The rearrangement uses TRBV6-6 and TRBJ1-4; D gene ambiguous. CDR3 length: 15 residues. V was cut by 5 bases and J by 6 bases, with 16 bases left in between. Germline V gives CDR1 MNHNY, CDR2 SVGAGI (reference sequence). CDR3 in amino acids: CASSPLVSQDEKLFF. The CDR3 DNA reads TGTGCCAGCAGTCCCCTGGTATCCCAAGATGAAAAACTGTTTTTT.

The gene calls are TRBV7-3 and TRBJ2-7; D perhaps matches TRBD1 (5 bases). This CDR3 contains 13 residues. The germline V gene encodes CDR1 SGHTA and CDR2 FQGTGA. V lost 1 base and J lost 6, with 10 bases in between. CDR3 coding DNA: TGTGCCAGCAGCTTAATGGCAGGGTTCGAGCAGTACTTC. Translated: CASSLMAGFEQYF.

The chain uses TRBV29-1 and TRBJ2-1; no reliable D call. V lost 5 bases and J lost 10, with 12 bases in between. The V gene's germline CDR1 is SQVTM and CDR2 ANQGSEA. The CDR3 covers 11 residues. This chain's CDR3 is CSVPTTREQFF. The CDR3 DNA follows: TGCAGCGTTCCGACCACGCGCGAGCAGTTCTTC.

The chain is built from TRBV2 and TRBJ1-1; D is ambiguous. The CDR3 contains 12 residues. Trimming took off 6 bases at V and 3 bases at J, with 8 bases between the two ends. The germline V gene has CDR1 SNHLY and CDR2 FYNNEI. CDR3 region: CASRRQDTEAFF. The DNA of the CDR3 is TGTGCCAGCAGACGTCAGGACACTGAAGCTTTCTTT.

This clone was counted only a few times. The genes are TRBV9 and TRBJ1-1; TRBD1 aligns across 9 bases. The J segment lost 4 bases and the V segment lost 3 bases, leaving 4 bases of the junction unmatched. The CDR3 is 14 residues long. Germline V gene lookup returns CDR1 SGDLS and CDR2 YYNGEE. The CDR3 DNA follows: TGTGCCAGCAGCGAGGCGACAGGGGGCACTGAAGCTTTCTTT. It translates to CASSEATGGTEAFF.

This rearrangement joins TRBV19 to TRBJ1-2; 9 bases are shared with TRBD1. Unmatched junction bases numbered 6, after V lost 7 bases and J lost 6 bases. The V gene's germline CDR1 is LNHDA and CDR2 SQIVND (reference sequence). The CDR3 sequence is 13 residues long. The DNA of the CDR3 is TGTGCCAGTAAAGGACAGGGGATCCATGGCTACACCTTC. Translating it yields CASKGQGIHGYTF.

The chain links TRBV25-1 to TRBJ1-1; D is unresolved. The CDR3 extends over 15 amino acids. Germline CDR1 is MGHDK and CDR2 is SYGVNS. Trimming shortened V by 1 base and J by 1 base, and 10 bases separated the two germline ends. The CDR3: CASSEFTERNTEAFF. CDR3 sequence (DNA): TGTGCCAGCAGTGAATTTACTGAGAGGAACACTGAAGCTTTCTTT.